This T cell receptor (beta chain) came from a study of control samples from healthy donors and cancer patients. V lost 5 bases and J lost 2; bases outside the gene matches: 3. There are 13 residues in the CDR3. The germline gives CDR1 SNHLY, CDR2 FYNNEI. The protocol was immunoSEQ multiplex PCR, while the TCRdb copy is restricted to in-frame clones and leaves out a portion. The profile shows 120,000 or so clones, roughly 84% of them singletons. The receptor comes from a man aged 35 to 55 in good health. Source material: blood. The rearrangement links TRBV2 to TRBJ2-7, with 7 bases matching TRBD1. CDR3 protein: CASSWQGAYEQYF. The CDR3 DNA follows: TGTGCCAGCAGTTGGCAGGGGGCCTACGAGCAGTACTTC.